The present TCR beta chain was sequenced within a study of glioma-infiltrating T cells. As to this clonotype: Its target is not known.

Amplification of TCR alpha and beta CDR3 regions from RNA used iRepertoire nested multiplex PCR. Input was about 85-400 ng of tissue mRNA or PBMC total RNA. MiXCR was run by TCRdb on the multiplex PCR reads, yielding one entry per CDR3 protein. Of over 120,000 distinct CDR3 sequences detected, roughly two fifths appear once; the ten largest clones hold about a fifth. V was trimmed by 6 bases and J by 8 bases, leaving 22 bases between them. The CDR3 is 15 amino acids. CDR1 MNHNS and CDR2 SASEGT come from the germline V gene. General observations from the study: Only very few CDR3 sequences appeared in both tissue and blood. Tissue-blood divergence was below expectation in non-neoplastic patients, above in gliomas.

This chain links TRBV6-1 with TRBJ1-2; D gene ambiguous. What was sequenced was glioma tissue, nonneoplastic brain tissue, or PBMCs (not recorded which). The receptor comes from a human donor with low-grade glioma or glioblastoma, undergoing nonglioma brain surgery, or in good health (not recorded which). The CDR3 DNA reads TGTGCCAGCAGCGGAACAGCGACGGCTTCTGGAGGCTACACCTTC. Its translation is CASSGTATASGGYTF.